This T cell receptor beta chain was sequenced during a study of shared clonotypes between healthy human individuals. Study summary: Those who served as donors were a couple of women and a few men between the ages of 18 and 49. Points from the study as a whole: The sharing of approximately 5.1% of naive CD4 clonotypes was seen across a handful of donors. The generation probabilities recorded for non-shared clonotypes fell below those of clonotypes shared by all four donors.

CDR1 MDHEN and CDR2 SYDVKM come from the germline V gene. This CDR3 spans 12 amino acids. Trimming removed 3 bases from V and 8 bases from J, with 11 bases in between. In the case of this clone: The antigen remains unidentified.

Positively selected for CCR7, the CD45RO-negative cells used as naive CD8 cells excluded terminally differentiated effector memory CD45RA+ cells. Clones were sequenced by immunoSEQ multiplex PCR, and TCRdb holds only the in-frame ones, with some missing. The data show roughly 570,000 clones, 98% seen once. Source material: naive CD8+ T cells sorted from blood. This receptor was identified in a young man in good health. The chain combines TRBV28 with TRBJ2-7; no reliable D call. CDR3 amino acids: CASSFSFQKQYF. In nucleotides, the CDR3 is TGTGCCAGCAGTTTCAGCTTTCAAAAGCAGTACTTC.